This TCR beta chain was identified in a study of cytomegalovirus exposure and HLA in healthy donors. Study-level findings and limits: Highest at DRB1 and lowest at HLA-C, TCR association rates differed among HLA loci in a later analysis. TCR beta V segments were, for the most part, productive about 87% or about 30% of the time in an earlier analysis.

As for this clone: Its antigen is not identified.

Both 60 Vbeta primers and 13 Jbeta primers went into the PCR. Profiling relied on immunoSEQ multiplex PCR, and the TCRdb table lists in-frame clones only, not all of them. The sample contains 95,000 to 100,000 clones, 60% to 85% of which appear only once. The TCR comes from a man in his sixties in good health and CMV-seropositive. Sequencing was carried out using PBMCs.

The CDR3 DNA reads TGTGCCAGCTCACCACTTTCGGGCACTGAAGCTTTCTTT. Residues: CASSPLSGTEAFF. The chain joins TRBV18 to TRBJ1-1; D gene uncertain. Trimming removed 1 base at V and 4 bases at J, with 7 bases between. This CDR3 is 13 amino acids long. The germline V gene has CDR1 KGHSH and CDR2 LQKENI.